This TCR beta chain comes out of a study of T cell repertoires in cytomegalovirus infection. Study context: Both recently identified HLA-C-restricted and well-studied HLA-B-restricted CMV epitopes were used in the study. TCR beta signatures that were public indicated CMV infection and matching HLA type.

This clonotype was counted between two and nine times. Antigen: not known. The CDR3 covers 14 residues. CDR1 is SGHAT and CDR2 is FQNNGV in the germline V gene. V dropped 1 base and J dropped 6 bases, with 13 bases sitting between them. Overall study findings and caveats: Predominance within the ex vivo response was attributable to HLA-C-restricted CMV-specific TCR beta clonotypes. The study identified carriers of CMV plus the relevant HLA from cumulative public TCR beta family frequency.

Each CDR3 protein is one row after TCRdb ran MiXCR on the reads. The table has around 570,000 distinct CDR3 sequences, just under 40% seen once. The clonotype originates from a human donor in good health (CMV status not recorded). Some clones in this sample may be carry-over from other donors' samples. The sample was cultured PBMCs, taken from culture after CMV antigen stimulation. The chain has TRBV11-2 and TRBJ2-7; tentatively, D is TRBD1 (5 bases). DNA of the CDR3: TGTGCCAGCAGCTTAGCCTTCTTAGGGGCCGAGCAGTACTTC. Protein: CASSLAFLGAEQYF.